A selection of T cell receptor beta chains follows, all from one sample in a study of blood T cell repertoires in COVID-19. Data came from immunoSEQ multiplex PCR; TCRdb stores just in-frame clones and leaves some out. The sample has about 270,000 clones, roughly 86% seen once. The sample was peripheral blood. These receptors came from a man aged 35-49 years who had recovered from COVID-19. Each CDR3 is given with its conserved first and last residue. Fields, in order: clone size, V gene, J gene, CDR3 protein. Expanded clones get a size class; other rows say once, few or many, or leave the size out.

NA	TRBV12-2	TRBJ2-5	CASRLARASGETQYF
NA	TRBV11-2	TRBJ1-1	CASSFIYGAANTEAFF
many	TRBV11-2	TRBJ2-1	CASSPTGQRSSYNEQFF
NA	TRBV6-5	TRBJ1-4	CASSYRTGHNEKLFF
NA	TRBV5-4	TRBJ2-5	CASSFPGQGKETQYF
few	TRBV9	TRBJ2-1	CASSVSGGTSGRNEQFF
NA	TRBV7-8	TRBJ1-1	CASSRDLSAEAFF
once	TRBV5-8	TRBJ2-3	CASSLERYTQYF
few	TRBV5-1	TRBJ1-6	CASSSGEGNSPLHF
NA	TRBV19	TRBJ1-1	CASSIAGTNTEAFF
NA	TRBV19	TRBJ1-1	CATRVQGATTEAFF
NA	TRBV20-1	TRBJ2-1	CSASAGTGYNEQFF
once	TRBV7-9	TRBJ1-6	CASSGGAVNSPLHF
NA	TRBV3-1/TRBV3-2	TRBJ1-6	CASKVQGQNSPLHF
once	TRBV19	TRBJ2-2	CASSPRQGTGELFF
NA	TRBV27	TRBJ1-2	CASSLSRQYGYTF
NA	TRBV2	TRBJ2-5	CASSVGLAGETQYF
NA	TRBV7-2	TRBJ1-5	CASSSQGAINQPQHF
NA	TRBV7-9	TRBJ1-6	CASSLGFRGQGGSPLHF
NA	TRBV28	TRBJ2-5	CASSLLGQGEETQYF
NA	TRBV29-1	TRBJ1-5	CSAMTGGSNQPQHF
NA	TRBV13	TRBJ1-1	CASSPSDRGQAFF
NA	TRBV7-8	TRBJ1-5	CASSLRQGGNQPQHF
few	TRBV10-3	TRBJ1-6	CAANRDRGSTLHF